These T cell receptor beta chains were read from a single sample in a study of early T cells in non-severe SARS-CoV-2 infection. In TCRdb, the 5' RACE reads were re-called with MiXCR into one record per CDR3 protein. Among some 22,000 distinct CDR3 sequences listed, 4.5% to 6% were seen once. Sample: whole blood. The receptors come from an adult who was a healthcare worker with PCR-confirmed SARS-CoV-2 infection or an uninfected control (not recorded which). Each CDR3 is given with its conserved first and last residue. Each record gives: clone size, J gene, V gene, D gene, CDR3 DNA, CDR3 protein. D genes are given only for firm matches. Size tells how often a clone was seen (once, few, many) or the class of an expanded clone, and some rows leave it out.

many TRBJ2-3 TRBV7-8 TRBD2 TGTGCCAGCAGCTTACCCCTAGCGGGGACGTTTATCGATACGCAGTATTTT CASSLPLAGTFIDTQYF
medium-sized TRBJ1-4 TRBV7-2 . TGTGCCAGCAGCTTAGAACTTACTAATGAAAAACTGTTTTTT CASSLELTNEKLFF
. TRBJ2-1 TRBV7-2 . TGTGCCAGCAGCTTAGTGGGACCCGCGAGCTCCTACAATGAGCAGTTCTTC CASSLVGPASSYNEQFF
many TRBJ2-1 TRBV11-1 TRBD1 TGTGCCAGCAGCTCTCCGGGACAGGGAGTTCGTGTATATGAGCAGTTCTTC CASSSPGQGVRVYEQFF
many TRBJ1-5 TRBV5-1 . TGCGCCAGCAGCTTGGACGGACAAAGCAATCAGCCCCAGCATTTT CASSLDGQSNQPQHF
. TRBJ2-7 TRBV12-3/TRBV12-4 . TGTGCCAGCAGTTTAGCGCTAGGACTCAGGGTCGGGTACGAGCAGTACTTC CASSLALGLRVGYEQYF
many TRBJ1-5 TRBV7-2 TRBD1 TGTGCCAGCAGTTTGGACAGGGGATATCAGCCCCAGCATTTT CASSLDRGYQPQHF
many TRBJ2-5 TRBV11-2 . TGTGCCAGCAGCTCTCTGGACAGATTCAGAGGCCAAGAGACCCAGTACTTC CASSSLDRFRGQETQYF
. TRBJ2-7 TRBV11-2 . TGTGCCAGCAGCTTAAACTCTCTTGCGGGCGACGAGCAGTACTTC CASSLNSLAGDEQYF
. TRBJ2-5 TRBV10-2 . TGCGCCAGCAAGACCACTAGGGCCCAGTGGACCCAGTACTTC CASKTTRAQWTQYF
many TRBJ2-1 TRBV7-3 . TGTGCCAGCAGCTCCGCCCCAGGGACCTACAATGAGCAGTTCTTC CASSSAPGTYNEQFF
many TRBJ2-7 TRBV9 TRBD1 TGTGCCAGCAGCGTAGGTGGGACAGACTCCTACGAGCAGTACTTC CASSVGGTDSYEQYF
. TRBJ2-7 TRBV7-9 . TGTGCCAGCAGCTTAGAGGACCCTCCCTACGAGCAGTACTTC CASSLEDPPYEQYF
. TRBJ2-1 TRBV19 . TGTGCCAGTAGTATCAGGAGGTCCAATGAGCAGTTCTTC CASSIRRSNEQFF
many TRBJ2-7 TRBV6-5 . TGTGCCAGCAGGGCGATATTAACCCACTACGAGCAGTACTTC CASRAILTHYEQYF
medium-sized TRBJ2-1 TRBV5-1 TRBD2 TGCGCCAGCAGCTTGGCAGCCGGGACTAGCGGACACAATGAGCAGTTCTTC CASSLAAGTSGHNEQFF
medium-sized TRBJ1-5 TRBV3-1 . TGTGCCAGCAGCCAAGATAATAATCAGCCCCAGCATTTT CASSQDNNQPQHF
few TRBJ1-1 TRBV30 . TGTGCCTCGGGAATCACTGAAGCTTTCTTT CASGITEAFF
few TRBJ2-2 TRBV2 . TGTGCCAGCAGTGGACGGAGGGACGGGGAGCTGTTTTTT CASSGRRDGELFF
medium-sized TRBJ1-5 TRBV12-3/TRBV12-4 TRBD1 TGTGCCAGCAGTTTGTTTACAGGGGGCAATCAGCCCCAGCATTTT CASSLFTGGNQPQHF
. TRBJ2-7 TRBV10-1 . TGCGCCAGCAGTGAGATGCAGGGATCGTCCTACGAGCAGTACTTC CASSEMQGSSYEQYF
many TRBJ2-5 TRBV20-1 . TGCAGTGCTACACCAGGGTTCTCGTCCTCGGCGGAGACCCAGTACTTC CSATPGFSSSAETQYF
many TRBJ1-4 TRBV7-8 TRBD1 TGTGCCAGCAGGACAGGGTTTAGAAATGAAAAACTGTTTTTT CASRTGFRNEKLFF
many TRBJ2-6 TRBV5-8 . TGTGCCAGCAGCTTAGGACCGATCAACGTCCTGACTTTC CASSLGPINVLTF
medium-sized TRBJ1-5 TRBV11-2 TRBD1 TGTGCCAGCAGCTGGGGACAGTACAATCAGCCCCAGCATTTT CASSWGQYNQPQHF
many TRBJ2-1 TRBV4-3 TRBD1 TGCGCCAGCAGCCAAGAACCTCACCGGACAGGGTGGAATGAGCAGTTCTTC CASSQEPHRTGWNEQFF
. TRBJ1-5 TRBV2 . TGTGCCAGCAGTGAAGCCGCACTTGGGAGGAATCAGCCCCAGCATTTT CASSEAALGRNQPQHF
many TRBJ2-3 TRBV7-9 . TGTGCCAGCAGCTTAACGAGGAGCACAGATACGCAGTATTTT CASSLTRSTDTQYF
many TRBJ1-4 TRBV18 TRBD1 TGTGCCAGCTCACCACCGGGGCAGGGGGTCAATGAAAAACTGTTTTTT CASSPPGQGVNEKLFF
. TRBJ2-7 TRBV7-9 TRBD1 TGTGCCAGCAGCTTTCGGACAGGGCCCTACGAGCAGTACTTC CASSFRTGPYEQYF
. TRBJ1-6 TRBV4-1 . TGCGCCAGCAGCCAGGGCCGGGACCCGGGCAATTCACCCCTCCACTTT CASSQGRDPGNSPLHF
many TRBJ1-1 TRBV10-2 TRBD1 TGCGCCAGCAGTACCGGGACAGCTTATAACACTGAAGCTTTCTTT CASSTGTAYNTEAFF
medium-sized TRBJ2-5 TRBV12-3/TRBV12-4 . TGTGCCAGCGTAAGGGGCTTTGGGGAGACCCAGTACTTC CASVRGFGETQYF
many TRBJ2-3 TRBV20-1 . TGCAGTGCTGGGACACCAGATACGCAGTATTTT CSAGTPDTQYF
few TRBJ1-6 TRBV10-3 . TGTGCCATTGGACCATTGGGTGAAGGATCACCCCTCCACTTT CAIGPLGEGSPLHF
many TRBJ2-3 TRBV7-9 TRBD1 TGTGCCAGCAGCTTAGCTGGCCTAGGGGGCGGAACAGATACGCAGTATTTT CASSLAGLGGGTDTQYF
many TRBJ2-2 TRBV4-1 . TGCGCCAGCAGCCAAGTCGGACTCTCGAACACCGGGGAGCTGTTTTTT CASSQVGLSNTGELFF
. TRBJ2-5 TRBV19 . TGTGCCAGTAGTATTTGGACAGACCAAGAGACCCAGTACTTC CASSIWTDQETQYF
. TRBJ1-6 TRBV10-2 . TGCGCCAGCAGTGAGCAGGGCGGAAATAATTCACCCCTCCACTTT CASSEQGGNNSPLHF
many TRBJ1-3 TRBV9 . TGTGCCAGCAGCCCCCGTTCTCGAAACACCATATATTTT CASSPRSRNTIYF
medium-sized TRBJ2-6 TRBV19 . TGTGCCAGTGTATCCCGCTCTGGGGCCAACGTCCTGACTTTC CASVSRSGANVLTF
. TRBJ1-5 TRBV19 . TGTGCCAGTAGTATGGTCAATCAGCCCCAGCATTTT CASSMVNQPQHF
many TRBJ2-2 TRBV10-1 TRBD1 TGCGCCAGCAGCCCCGGGACAGTGGCCGGGGAGCTGTTTTTT CASSPGTVAGELFF
many TRBJ2-7 TRBV11-2 TRBD1 TGTGCCAGCAGCTTCGGGACAGGGGTTAACGAGCAGTACTTC CASSFGTGVNEQYF
many TRBJ1-5 TRBV20-1 . TGCAGTGCTAGAGATGGGGGTAATCAGCCCCAGCATTTT CSARDGGNQPQHF
many TRBJ2-1 TRBV11-2 TRBD2 TGTGCCAGCAGCTTACGCCTAGCGGGGGAAAGCTCCTACAATGAGCAGTTCTTC CASSLRLAGESSYNEQFF
many TRBJ1-2 TRBV27 . TGTGCCAGCAGTTTAACCCCTGGACAACTCTATGGCTACACCTTC CASSLTPGQLYGYTF
few TRBJ2-1 TRBV20-1 . TGCAGTGCTGTGGTGAATGAGCAGTTCTTC CSAVVNEQFF
medium-sized TRBJ2-6 TRBV7-6 . TGTGCCAGCAGCAAGGGGTGGTATGGGGCCAACGTCCTGACTTTC CASSKGWYGANVLTF
many TRBJ1-5 TRBV27 . TGTGCCAGCCCCCGGACAGCTGATAGCAATCAGCCCCAGCATTTT CASPRTADSNQPQHF
. TRBJ2-2 TRBV20-1 TRBD1 TGCAGTGCTCGAACCACCGGGACAGCGAACACCGGGGAGCTGTTTTTT CSARTTGTANTGELFF
many TRBJ1-1 TRBV20-1 . TGCAGTGCCCAGGACGTTGGGAACACTGAAGCTTTCTTT CSAQDVGNTEAFF
many TRBJ2-7 TRBV20-1 . TGCAGTGCGGCCAGAAACTACGAGCAGTACTTC CSAARNYEQYF
. TRBJ1-1 TRBV11-1 . TGTGCCAGCAGCTTAGACGGGGGCCCGGCGACTGAAGCTTTCTTT CASSLDGGPATEAFF
many TRBJ2-7 TRBV11-2 . TGTGCCAGCAGTTACCGGGACTCCTCCTACGAGCAGTACTTC CASSYRDSSYEQYF
many TRBJ2-3 TRBV12-3/TRBV12-4 . TGTGCCAGCAGAACTCTAGTTATCGGGACAGATACGCAGTATTTT CASRTLVIGTDTQYF
many TRBJ1-1 TRBV5-4 . TGTGCCAGCAGCTTGCGGGGATCATGGGGCGTGAACACTGAAGCTTTCTTT CASSLRGSWGVNTEAFF